This T cell receptor beta chain emerged from a study of identical twins. Unique molecular identifiers were present on the cDNA, which also gained a universal primer site by template switching. TCRdb ran MiXCR on the 5' RACE reads and lists one entry per CDR3 protein. The data hold 400,000 to 500,000 distinct CDR3 sequences, with around 20% observed a single time. V was clipped by 2 bases and J by 3 bases, with 16 bases between them. Germline-derived CDR1 and CDR2 are MNHEY and SVGAGI. This CDR3 is 16 amino acids long. Study-wide results and caveats: Whereas memory repertoires showed no such difference, abundant cord blood beta clonotypes carried fewer insertions. Part of the zero-insertion signal could reflect confounding by invariant MAIT and iNKT cells.

Healthy Caucasian donors formed the entire cohort. This clonotype was seen a few times. Antigen specificity is unknown. This rearrangement joins TRBV6-5 to TRBJ1-2, with D possibly being TRBD1 (6 bases). This receptor was identified in a man aged 50 or older in good health. Material: naive T cells sorted from blood. CDR3 region: CASSYDRQVGDYGYTF. The DNA of the CDR3 is TGTGCCAGCAGTTACGACCGACAGGTGGGGGACTATGGCTACACCTTC.